This TCR beta chain was sequenced in a study of blood T cell repertoires in COVID-19. Background on the study: Material from acute and convalescent COVID-19 was sourced from the United States, Italy and Spain.

With V trimmed by 5 bases and J by 3 bases, 9 bases remained unmatched. From germline, CDR1 is SGHTS and CDR2 YDEGEE. This CDR3 has 15 residues. Original processing methods: Estimates of nucleated cell counts were drawn from the amplification of reference gene primers. Measured with immunoSEQ multiplex PCR; TCRdb has only the in-frame clones, and not every one. V, J and clone size derive from that table, while D and trimming were established from the DNA sequence. The sample includes around 260,000 clones, 75% to 95% of them seen just once. Participants had their cohort set by participant-reported clinical history. What the recovered Cohort 3 donors had was two negative PCRs, clearance, or symptom resolution.

The V call is TRBV5-8, the J call TRBJ2-7, with TRBD2 matching over 9 bases. The receptor's source is a woman between 25 and 40 years old who had recovered from COVID-19. The sequencing sample was made of PBMCs or T cells enriched from blood (not recorded which). The DNA of the CDR3 is TGTGCCAGCAGTTCCACAATTAGCGGGAGCTACGAGCAGTACTTC. Amino acids: CASSSTISGSYEQYF.